The 28 T cell receptor beta chains presented below share a single source sample, sequenced in a study of T cell changes during pregnancy in multiple sclerosis. TCRdb's copy holds only in-frame clones and misses some; the assay was immunoSEQ multiplex PCR. This sample yields some 59,000 clones, of which around 91% are seen a single time; 5% to 7.5% belongs to the top ten. The source was peripheral blood, collected in the third trimester of pregnancy. These receptors were obtained from a female donor in good health, enrolled as a control in a pregnancy study.

DNA for the CDR3: TGTGCCAGCAGCCGAATCGGAAGGGAGACCTACGAGCAGTACTTC. It codes for CASSRIGRETYEQYF. V is TRBV11-3 and J is TRBJ2-7; D perhaps matches TRBD2 (5 bases). Trimming removed 5 bases from V and 2 bases from J, with 16 bases in between. The CDR3 runs 15 residues. Per germline, CDR1 SGHNT and CDR2 YENEEA.

The J gene is TRBJ1-2, the V gene TRBV5-8; maybe TRBD1 (5 bases). The CDR3 is 12 residues long. The germline V gene has CDR1 SGHTS and CDR2 YDEGEE. V gave up 2 bases and J gave up 7 bases, with 9 bases separating them. CDR3 DNA: TGTGCCAGCAGCTTCGGGGGTCGTGGCTACACCTTC. Residues: CASSFGGRGYTF.

The CDR3 loop is CASAKKGADYGYTF. CDR3 coding DNA: TGCGCCAGCGCGAAAAAGGGAGCGGACTATGGCTACACCTTC. The chain joins TRBV5-1 to TRBJ1-2; no definite D call. Germline CDR1 reads SGHRS; CDR2 reads YFSETQ. CDR3 length: 14 amino acids. The V end lost 7 bases, the J end lost 3 bases, and 16 bases lay between the germline ends. Full variable domain (outside the CDR3, taken from reference TRBV5-1 and TRBJ1-2): KAGVTQTPRYLIKTRGQQVTLSCSPISGHRSVSWYQQTPGQGLQFLFEYFSETQRNKGNFPGRFSGRQFSNSRSEMNVSTLELGDSALYLCASAKKGADYGYTFGSGTRLTVV.

V and J are TRBV9 and TRBJ2-7; TRBD1 agrees at 8 bases. The CDR3 runs 15 residues. V dropped 4 bases and J dropped 2; count of bases not matched to a gene: 8. CDR1 SGDLS and CDR2 YYNGEE come from the germline V gene. CDR3 DNA: TGTGCCAGCAGCCAACGGACAGGGACCCCCTACGAGCAGTACTTC. This codes for CASSQRTGTPYEQYF.

The CDR3 loop reads CASSLPSEASSYEQYF. The CDR3 DNA follows: TGTGCCAGCAGCTTACCGAGCGAGGCTAGTTCCTACGAGCAGTACTTC. The chain carries TRBV5-5 and TRBJ2-7; D uncertain. The CDR3 runs to 16 residues. Germline-derived CDR1 and CDR2 are SGHKS and YYEKEE (reference sequence). With 2 bases removed from V and 1 base from J, the gap between germline ends came to 16 bases.

Here the CDR3 reads CASSTGDSRGYTF. The CDR3 region has the DNA TGTGCCAGCAGCACAGGGGATTCGCGGGGCTACACCTTC. The chain couples TRBV7-2 to TRBJ1-2; 7 bases agree with TRBD1. The J segment lost 8 bases and the V segment lost 5 bases, leaving 8 bases of the junction unmatched. CDR1 is SGHTA, CDR2 FQGNSA, per germline. CDR3 length: 13 amino acids.

The chain carries TRBV11-2 and TRBJ1-6, with D perhaps matching TRBD1 (5 bases). Trimming took off 3 bases at V and 10 bases at J, with 13 bases between the two ends. This CDR3 has 14 amino acids. CDR1 is SGHAT, CDR2 FQNNGV, per germline. As DNA, the CDR3 is TGTGCCAGCAGCTTGGCTTTATGGGGCTCACCCCTCCACTTT. The encoded protein is CASSLALWGSPLHF.

The genes are TRBV5-6 and TRBJ1-5; 9 positions match TRBD1. The CDR3 is 15 residues long. From germline, CDR1 is SGHDT and CDR2 YYEEEE. Trimming removed 4 bases from V and 3 bases from J; junction bases left unmatched: 5. CDR3 DNA: TGTGCCAGCAGCCAAGGGACAGGGAACAATCAGCCCCAGCATTTT. Translation: CASSQGTGNNQPQHF.

The V and J genes are TRBV7-9 and TRBJ2-7; possibly TRBD1 for D (6 bases). The CDR3 runs 15 residues. The V and J ends lost 0 bases and 2 bases respectively, with 11 bases between them. Germline-derived CDR1 and CDR2 are SEHNR and FQNEAQ (reference sequence). The CDR3 DNA follows: TGTGCCAGCAGCTTAGCGGGGGCCACTACCTACGAGCAGTACTTC. Protein product: CASSLAGATTYEQYF.

The chain employs TRBV7-2 and TRBJ2-7; D is possibly TRBD1 (6 bases). V lost 5 bases, J lost 3 bases, and 20 bases lay in between. The CDR3 loop spans 16 amino acids. Germline V CDR1 and CDR2: SGHTA, FQGNSA. The CDR3 DNA follows: TGTGCCAGCAGCCGCCCCCTCAGGGGTTCCGACTACGAGCAGTACTTC. Amino acids: CASSRPLRGSDYEQYF.

V and J are TRBV4-1 and TRBJ1-2; D remains ambiguous. CDR3 length: 14 residues. V was trimmed by 1 base and J by 4 bases, leaving 10 bases between them. In germline, CDR1 is MGHRA, CDR2 YSYEKL. The CDR3 bases are TGCGCCAGCAGCCAAGGCCCCGGGAGCTATGGCTACACCTTC. It specifies CASSQGPGSYGYTF.

The V and J genes are TRBV11-2 and TRBJ2-7, with a tentative D call TRBD1 (5 bases). CDR1 is SGHAT, CDR2 FQNNGV, per germline. This CDR3 has 13 residues. V was clipped by 1 base and J by 3 bases, with 7 bases between them. CDR3 sequence reads: CASSLARDYEQYF. DNA of the CDR3: TGTGCCAGCAGCTTAGCCAGGGACTACGAGCAGTACTTC.

The genes are TRBV10-2 and TRBJ1-1; no definite D call. Germline V lookup: CDR1 WSHSY, CDR2 SAAADI. Between the trimmed V and J ends, which lost 5 bases and 10 bases, there was a span of 17 bases. CDR3 length: 13 amino acids. DNA of the CDR3: TGCGCCAGCAGTCCTTCCATCGGGAAGGGAGCTTTCTTT. This codes for CASSPSIGKGAFF.

V usage is TRBV4-2 and J usage is TRBJ2-7; 13 bases map to TRBD2. V lost 4 bases and J lost 3; bases outside the gene matches: 0. Germline assignment: CDR1 LGHNA and CDR2 YNFKEQ. There are 14 residues in the CDR3. CDR3 region: CASSRTSGSYEQYF. The DNA for the CDR3 is TGTGCCAGCAGCCGGACTAGCGGGAGCTACGAGCAGTACTTC.

The V gene is TRBV5-6, the J gene TRBJ2-2, with D uncertain. CDR1 and CDR2 from the germline V gene are SGHDT and YYEEEE. V was cut by 2 bases and J by 4 bases, with 6 bases left in between. The CDR3 extends over 13 amino acids. The CDR3 region has the DNA TGTGCCAGCAGCTTCCAGGTCACCGGGGAGCTGTTTTTT. It translates to CASSFQVTGELFF. The full variable domain, completed using reference TRBV5-6 and TRBJ2-2, is DAGVTQSPTHLIKTRGQQVTLRCSPKSGHDTVSWYQQALGQGPQFIFQYYEEEERQRGNFPDRFSGHQFPNYSSELNVNALLLGDSALYLCASSFQVTGELFFGEGSRLTVL.

The CDR3 sequence is CAWSLPGGRDTF. The CDR3 bases are TGTGCCTGGAGTCTCCCCGGGGGGCGAGACACCTTC. This chain uses TRBV30 with TRBJ1-2, with D possibly TRBD1 on 6 matching bases. Trimming left V 2 bases short and J 12 bases short, with 16 bases between. Germline assignment: CDR1 GTSNPN and CDR2 SVGIG (reference sequence). The CDR3 has 12 residues.

The V and J genes are TRBV6-5 and TRBJ1-1, with D maybe TRBD1 (6 bases). Germline V gene lookup returns CDR1 MNHEY and CDR2 SVGAGI. The CDR3 contains 13 residues. V lost 6 bases to trimming and J lost 3 bases, with 11 bases between them. CDR3 nucleotide sequence: TGTGCCAGCAGCCCCCACAGGGACACTGAAGCTTTCTTT. The encoded protein is CASSPHRDTEAFF.

The chain uses TRBV30 and TRBJ2-3, with 12 bases matching TRBD2. The CDR3 extends over 16 amino acids. V shed 0 bases and J 4 bases; nucleotides not matched to a gene: 5. Germline V gene sequence: CDR1 GTSNPN, CDR2 SVGIG (reference sequence). In DNA, the CDR3 is TGTGCCTGGAGTGTTGGTCTAGCGGGGGGGGCAGATACGCAGTATTTT. Amino acid sequence: CAWSVGLAGGADTQYF.

CDR3 amino acids: CASSNEREGSGELFF. The DNA of the CDR3 is TGTGCCAGCAGCAACGAGCGGGAGGGCTCCGGGGAGCTGTTTTTT. The rearrangement links TRBV7-6 to TRBJ2-2; 10 bases agree with TRBD2. This CDR3 is 15 amino acids long. The V gene end was trimmed by 5 bases and the J gene end by 6 bases; junction bases not matched to a gene: 6. The V gene's germline CDR1 is SGHVS and CDR2 FNYEAQ.

The chain links TRBV28 to TRBJ1-1, with TRBD1 matching 7 bases. Trimming removed 6 bases from V and 1 base from J; junction bases left unmatched: 8. The CDR3 runs 15 residues. CDR1 is MDHEN, CDR2 SYDVKM, per germline. The CDR3 loop reads CASSPLGQSNTEAFF. CDR3 nucleotide sequence: TGTGCCAGCAGCCCTCTGGGACAGTCGAACACTGAAGCTTTCTTT.

CDR3 protein: CASSRDRGAWEQYF. Here the CDR3 DNA reads TGTGCCAGCAGTCGGGACAGGGGGGCCTGGGAGCAGTACTTC. The genes are TRBV6-6 and TRBJ2-7; 11 nucleotides agree with TRBD1. The J segment lost 7 bases and the V segment lost 5 bases, leaving 7 bases of the junction unmatched. The CDR3 is 14 amino acids. Germline V lookup: CDR1 MNHNY, CDR2 SVGAGI (reference sequence).

The V and J genes are TRBV6-5 and TRBJ2-3; TRBD2 agrees at 9 bases. With V trimmed by 6 bases and J by 2 bases, 6 bases remained unmatched. The CDR3 length is 15 residues. CDR1 MNHEY and CDR2 SVGAGI come from the germline V gene. The chain's CDR3 is CASSISGRITDTQYF. The CDR3 coding sequence is TGTGCCAGCAGCATCAGCGGGAGGATCACAGATACGCAGTATTTT.

The chain's CDR3 is CASSTGGDSYEQYF. As DNA, the CDR3 is TGTGCCAGCAGCACAGGGGGGGATAGCTACGAGCAGTACTTC. The chain employs TRBV5-4 and TRBJ2-7; possible D gene TRBD1, 8 bases. Germline CDR1 SGHNT, CDR2 YYREEE (reference sequence). V was pared by 4 bases and J by 3 bases, with 14 bases between. This CDR3 has 14 residues. Based on the CDR3 plus reference TRBV5-4 and TRBJ2-7, the full variable domain is ETGVTQSPTHLIKTRGQQVTLRCSSQSGHNTVSWYQQALGQGPQFIFQYYREEENGRGNFPPRFSGLQFPNYSSELNVNALELDDSALYLCASSTGGDSYEQYFGPGTRLTVT.

CDR3 residues: CASSDRVDQPQHF. DNA for the CDR3: TGTGCCAGCAGTGACAGGGTAGATCAGCCCCAGCATTTT. V gene TRBV25-1 combines with J gene TRBJ1-5, with TRBD1 as a possible D gene (5 bases). Trimming stripped 3 bases from V and 5 bases from J, with 8 bases between. Germline values: CDR1 MGHDK, CDR2 SYGVNS. CDR3 length: 13 residues.

V gene TRBV2 combines with J gene TRBJ1-5; tentatively, D is TRBD1 (5 bases). With 4 bases removed from V and 7 bases from J, the gap between germline ends came to 14 bases. CDR3 length: 14 amino acids. The germline V gene has CDR1 SNHLY and CDR2 FYNNEI. CDR3 in DNA: TGTGCCAGCAGTGTTTCCGCAGGGATCCAGCCCCAGCATTTT. It encodes CASSVSAGIQPQHF.

This chain links TRBV2 with TRBJ2-3, with 9 bases matching TRBD1. The trim removed 9 bases at V and 5 bases at J, leaving 15 bases unmatched. Germline V gene sequence: CDR1 SNHLY, CDR2 FYNNEI. The CDR3 runs to 16 residues. For the CDR3, the DNA is TGTGCCAGACGAACCACCGGGACAGGGTCGGGAGATACGCAGTATTTT. Protein product: CARRTTGTGSGDTQYF.

V gene TRBV29-1 combines with J gene TRBJ2-1; 7 nucleotides line up with TRBD2. The germline CDR1 and CDR2 sequences are SQVTM and ANQGSEA. V lost 5 bases, J lost 8 bases, and 12 bases stayed unmatched. The CDR3 runs to 14 residues. The CDR3 region is CSVTGGRRVDEQFF. The CDR3 DNA reads as TGCAGCGTTACGGGCGGGAGACGAGTCGATGAGCAGTTCTTC.

This clone has more than one count but fewer than ten. V and J are TRBV2 and TRBJ1-3; weak D call: TRBD1 (6 bases). Per germline, CDR1 SNHLY and CDR2 FYNNEI. The CDR3 contains 15 residues. The V end lost 6 bases, the J end lost 1 base, and 13 bases lay between the germline ends. CDR3 loop: CASRRQVGSGNTIYF. For the CDR3, the DNA is TGTGCCAGCAGAAGACAGGTCGGGTCTGGAAACACCATATATTTT.